Below, 11 T cell receptor beta chains from the same sample are listed, as sequenced in a study of shared clonotypes between healthy human individuals. The table came from immunoSEQ multiplex PCR; TCRdb's copy has only in-frame clones and leaves some out. The table has some 2,000,000 clones, 95% seen once. What was sequenced was naive CD4+ T cells sorted from blood. The subset: CD45RA+ positively selected. The receptors were sampled from a man younger than 30 in good health.

This clone has a single count. The germline gene is not matched at one end of the junction; a read error may be the cause. The chain has TRBV25-1 and TRBJ1-2; TRBD1 agrees at 12 bases. This CDR3 has 13 amino acids. Germline-derived CDR1 and CDR2 are MGHDK and SYGVNS. The CDR3, as DNA: TGTGCCAGCAGTGGGTGGGACAGGGGGCTTTTACGCTTC. This encodes CASSGWDRGLLRF.

This clone appeared once. The chain has TRBV18 and TRBJ2-1, with 10 bases aligning to TRBD1. The CDR3 is made up of 16 amino acids. Germline V CDR1 and CDR2: KGHSH, LQKENI. J was trimmed by 3 bases and V by 5 bases; bases with no gene match: 7. CDR3 sequence reads: CASSRSGTGVYNEQFF. CDR3 nucleotides: TGTGCCAGCTCAAGATCCGGGACAGGGGTCTACAATGAGCAGTTCTTC.

The V and J genes are TRBV19 and TRBJ2-4; 8 positions agree with TRBD1. The CDR3 has 12 amino acids. From germline, CDR1 is LNHDA and CDR2 SQIVND (reference sequence). J gave up 7 bases and V 4 bases, and 0 bases lay outside the gene matches. In DNA, the CDR3 is TGTGCCAGTAGTAGACAGGGGAACATTCAGTACTTC. Its translation: CASSRQGNIQYF.

The V gene is TRBV11-1, the J gene TRBJ2-2; 9 bases are a match to TRBD2. From germline, CDR1 is SGHAT and CDR2 FQDESV (reference sequence). This CDR3 comprises 16 residues. V lost 1 base, J lost 6 bases, and 6 bases stayed unmatched. In DNA, the CDR3 is TGTGCCAGCAGCTTAGAAGGGACTAGCCGTTCCGGGGAGCTGTTTTTT. Its protein product is CASSLEGTSRSGELFF.

V usage is TRBV10-3 and J usage is TRBJ1-1, with 8 bases fitting TRBD1. Germline V lookup: CDR1 ENHRY, CDR2 SYGVKD. The CDR3 contains 15 residues. V was pared by 7 bases and J by 4 bases, with 11 bases of the junction left unmatched. This CDR3 reads CAITPGPDRVTEAFF. CDR3 DNA sequence: TGTGCCATCACCCCCGGACCGGACAGGGTCACTGAAGCTTTCTTT.

This rearrangement joins TRBV29-1 to TRBJ1-1, with D perhaps matching TRBD1 (5 bases). V was clipped by 7 bases and J by 7 bases, with 10 bases between them. This CDR3 is built from 10 residues. The germline gives CDR1 SQVTM, CDR2 ANQGSEA. The CDR3 DNA follows: TGCAGCGGGGACCGGGGTGAAGCTTTCTTT. Protein: CSGDRGEAFF.

The chain uses TRBV14 and TRBJ2-5; 10 bases line up with TRBD2. Germline CDR1 reads SGHDN; CDR2 reads FVKESK. The CDR3 totals 17 residues. With V trimmed by 4 bases and J by 6 bases, 14 bases remained unmatched. The CDR3 region has the DNA TGTGCCAGCAGCCCCCGGAGCGGGGGGGCCGGGGGGCAGACCCAGTACTTC. Protein sequence: CASSPRSGGAGGQTQYF.

The chain carries TRBV5-1 and TRBJ1-2, with a tentative D call TRBD1 (6 bases). V gave up 0 bases and J gave up 7 bases, with 13 bases separating them. This CDR3 is 14 amino acids long. From germline, CDR1 is SGHRS and CDR2 YFSETQ. The DNA of the CDR3 is TGCGCCAGCAGCTTGGTCACAGGGATGGGTGGCTACACCTTC. It is translated as CASSLVTGMGGYTF.

This chain connects TRBV2 to TRBJ2-2; TRBD1 matches at 7 bases. Unmatched junction bases numbered 10, after V lost 4 bases and J lost 5 bases. The germline gives CDR1 SNHLY, CDR2 FYNNEI. The CDR3 sequence is 16 residues long. CDR3 coding DNA: TGTGCCAGCAGTGTAGACAGGGCCCTAAAAACCGGGGAGCTGTTTTTT. This sequence encodes CASSVDRALKTGELFF.

The CDR3 DNA follows: TGTGCCAGCAGTTACCGGCAGGGGATGGGCAATTCACCCCTCCACTTT. This codes for CASSYRQGMGNSPLHF. The chain employs TRBV6-5 and TRBJ1-6, with D perhaps matching TRBD1 (6 bases). CDR3 size: 16 residues. The germline gives CDR1 MNHEY, CDR2 SVGAGI. Deletions cut 2 bases from V and 7 bases from J, with 15 bases between.

A few counts support this clone. CDR3 sequence: CASSLLGANVLTF. The CDR3 DNA reads TGTGCCAGCAGCCTACTTGGGGCCAACGTCCTGACTTTC. The genes are TRBV6-5 and TRBJ2-6; D gene uncertain. The V end lost 6 bases, the J end lost 3 bases, and 6 bases lay between the germline ends. The CDR3 contains 13 residues. Germline V CDR1 and CDR2: MNHEY, SVGAGI.